What follows is one TCR beta chain and its context. The data were obtained in a study of T cell changes during pregnancy in multiple sclerosis. This CDR3 has 17 amino acids. The repertoire was sequenced with immunoSEQ multiplex PCR; TCRdb's copy has only in-frame clones and lacks some. The repertoire includes 69,000 or so clones, 90% to 95% of them detected once, and roughly 0.29% sits in the top ten. The V gene is TRBV12-2, the J gene TRBJ2-7; the D call TRBD2 from the table was never checked on the DNA. TRBV12-2 is a pseudogene locus. This specimen was CD4+ T cells from peripheral blood mononuclear cells, taken in the third trimester of pregnancy. This sequence originates from a female donor in good health, enrolled as a control in a pregnancy study. The CDR3: CASRLDLLAGATYEQYF. In nucleotides, the CDR3 is TGTGCAAGTCGCTTAGACCTACTAGCGGGGGCGACCTACGAGCAGTACTTC.